The rows below give T cell receptor beta chains drawn from one sample of a study of T cells after yellow fever vaccination. Each CDR3 protein is one row after TCRdb ran MiXCR on the 5' RACE reads. The table records approximately 610,000 distinct CDR3 sequences, roughly 17% of them present only once. The sequences come from PBMCs, collected 5 days after the first yellow fever vaccination. These receptors were taken from a man younger than 30 who received the YFV17D yellow fever vaccine. The CDR3 runs from the conserved cysteine through the conserved F or W. Fields, in order: D gene, J gene, clone size, V gene, CDR3 protein, CDR3 DNA. D genes are given only for firm matches. Some rows have no size entry. The others give once, few or many, or a class for an expanded clone.

D gene: NA
J gene: TRBJ2-3
clone size: few
V gene: TRBV3-1
CDR3 protein: CASSPRGGTQYF
CDR3 DNA: TGTGCCAGCAGCCCCCGAGGAGGGACGCAGTATTTT

D gene: NA
J gene: TRBJ2-2
clone size: few
V gene: TRBV12-3/TRBV12-4
CDR3 protein: CASRIGTGELFF
CDR3 DNA: TGTGCCAGCAGGATCGGAACCGGGGAGCTGTTTTTT

D gene: NA
J gene: TRBJ2-7
clone size: NA
V gene: TRBV14
CDR3 protein: CASSPRWGTPYEQYF
CDR3 DNA: TGTGCCAGCAGCCCTCGTTGGGGGACCCCCTACGAGCAGTACTTC

D gene: NA
J gene: TRBJ1-2
clone size: NA
V gene: TRBV6-5
CDR3 protein: CASSYSNRPGLGYGYTF
CDR3 DNA: TGTGCCAGCAGTTACTCGAATAGGCCAGGGTTGGGCTATGGCTACACCTTC

D gene: TRBD2
J gene: TRBJ2-7
clone size: NA
V gene: TRBV7-2
CDR3 protein: CASKRGDSSYEQYF
CDR3 DNA: TGTGCCAGCAAGCGGGGGGACAGCTCCTACGAGCAGTACTTC

D gene: TRBD1
J gene: TRBJ2-5
clone size: NA
V gene: TRBV5-1
CDR3 protein: CASSWGQGAGTQYF
CDR3 DNA: TGCGCCAGCAGCTGGGGACAGGGGGCAGGGACCCAGTACTTC

D gene: TRBD1
J gene: TRBJ2-7
clone size: few
V gene: TRBV13
CDR3 protein: CASSGDRVARQYF
CDR3 DNA: TGTGCCAGCAGCGGGGACAGGGTGGCGAGGCAGTACTTC

D gene: NA
J gene: TRBJ2-3
clone size: few
V gene: TRBV12-3/TRBV12-4
CDR3 protein: CASSLGEFADTQYF
CDR3 DNA: TGTGCCAGCAGTTTAGGGGAATTCGCAGATACGCAGTATTTT

D gene: NA
J gene: TRBJ1-4
clone size: NA
V gene: TRBV7-8
CDR3 protein: CASSPQGIEKLFF
CDR3 DNA: TGTGCCAGCAGCCCCCAGGGAATTGAAAAACTGTTTTTT

D gene: NA
J gene: TRBJ1-1
clone size: NA
V gene: TRBV27
CDR3 protein: CASQLGRNTEAFF
CDR3 DNA: TGTGCCAGCCAATTAGGGAGAAACACTGAAGCTTTCTTT

D gene: NA
J gene: TRBJ2-5
clone size: NA
V gene: TRBV18
CDR3 protein: CASSPGQVQETQYF
CDR3 DNA: TGTGCCAGCTCACCGGGACAAGTCCAAGAGACCCAGTACTTC

D gene: NA
J gene: TRBJ1-5
clone size: NA
V gene: TRBV7-2
CDR3 protein: CASSLSRVNQPQHF
CDR3 DNA: TGTGCCAGCAGCTTGTCCCGCGTAAATCAGCCCCAGCATTTT

D gene: TRBD1
J gene: TRBJ2-1
clone size: few
V gene: TRBV12-3/TRBV12-4
CDR3 protein: CASLDRAGVNEQFF
CDR3 DNA: TGTGCCAGCCTGGACAGGGCGGGCGTCAATGAGCAGTTCTTC

D gene: TRBD2
J gene: TRBJ2-1
clone size: NA
V gene: TRBV6-1
CDR3 protein: CASRLAGGGEQFF
CDR3 DNA: TGTGCCAGCAGGCTAGCGGGGGGGGGTGAGCAGTTCTTC

D gene: NA
J gene: TRBJ2-3
clone size: few
V gene: TRBV4-1
CDR3 protein: CASSLQTRGVSTDTQYF
CDR3 DNA: TGCGCCAGCAGCCTACAAACGAGGGGGGTTAGCACAGATACGCAGTATTTT

D gene: NA
J gene: TRBJ1-2
clone size: many
V gene: TRBV20-1
CDR3 protein: CSARKLVYGYTF
CDR3 DNA: TGCAGTGCTAGAAAGTTGGTCTATGGCTACACCTTC

D gene: NA
J gene: TRBJ2-4
clone size: many
V gene: TRBV6-5
CDR3 protein: CASSYSGLKDIQYF
CDR3 DNA: TGTGCCAGCAGTTACTCAGGGCTCAAGGACATTCAGTACTTC

D gene: NA
J gene: TRBJ2-1
clone size: NA
V gene: TRBV5-1
CDR3 protein: CASSLVKLPFEQFF
CDR3 DNA: TGCGCCAGCAGCTTGGTTAAATTGCCTTTCGAGCAGTTCTTC

D gene: NA
J gene: TRBJ2-3
clone size: NA
V gene: TRBV7-9
CDR3 protein: CASSFRGDPTSTDTQYF
CDR3 DNA: TGTGCCAGCAGCTTTCGAGGGGACCCTACTAGCACAGATACGCAGTATTTT

D gene: TRBD1
J gene: TRBJ1-2
clone size: few
V gene: TRBV4-3
CDR3 protein: CASSQDTGAGTVAGYGYTF
CDR3 DNA: TGCGCCAGCAGCCAAGATACGGGAGCCGGGACAGTCGCGGGCTATGGCTACACCTTC

D gene: NA
J gene: TRBJ1-2
clone size: many
V gene: TRBV28
CDR3 protein: CASSGDVYGYTF
CDR3 DNA: TGTGCCAGCAGTGGGGACGTTTATGGCTACACCTTC

D gene: TRBD1
J gene: TRBJ1-6
clone size: NA
V gene: TRBV5-1
CDR3 protein: CASSPRTGQSPHHF
CDR3 DNA: TGCGCCAGCAGCCCCCGGACAGGACAGTCACCCCACCACTTT

D gene: TRBD2
J gene: TRBJ2-1
clone size: NA
V gene: TRBV24-1
CDR3 protein: CATSDSSGESYNEQFF
CDR3 DNA: TGTGCCACCAGTGATTCTAGCGGGGAATCCTACAATGAGCAGTTCTTC

D gene: NA
J gene: TRBJ1-6
clone size: NA
V gene: TRBV4-2
CDR3 protein: CATQLGYRVGSPLHF
CDR3 DNA: TGTGCCACCCAGCTGGGGTACAGGGTCGGTTCACCCCTCCACTTT

D gene: TRBD2
J gene: TRBJ2-3
clone size: few
V gene: TRBV5-1
CDR3 protein: CASSFGLAGAGDTQYF
CDR3 DNA: TGCGCCAGCAGCTTCGGACTAGCGGGGGCCGGGGATACGCAGTATTTT

D gene: TRBD2
J gene: TRBJ2-7
clone size: NA
V gene: TRBV4-1
CDR3 protein: CASSSKAGGPYEQYF
CDR3 DNA: TGCGCCAGCAGCTCTAAAGCGGGGGGCCCCTACGAGCAGTACTTC

D gene: NA
J gene: TRBJ1-1
clone size: NA
V gene: TRBV12-3/TRBV12-4
CDR3 protein: CASTAGGRSEAFF
CDR3 DNA: TGTGCCAGCACAGCTGGGGGAAGGTCTGAAGCTTTCTTT

D gene: TRBD1
J gene: TRBJ2-7
clone size: NA
V gene: TRBV5-1
CDR3 protein: CASSFGTGVFVMDF
CDR3 DNA: TGCGCCAGCAGCTTCGGGACAGGGGTTTTTGTGATGGACTTC

D gene: NA
J gene: TRBJ1-5
clone size: NA
V gene: TRBV7-6
CDR3 protein: CASSPPTPPEGGPQHF
CDR3 DNA: TGTGCCAGCAGCCCCCCAACCCCCCCCGAGGGCGGACCCCAGCATTTT

D gene: NA
J gene: TRBJ1-5
clone size: few
V gene: TRBV27
CDR3 protein: CASSARTVQPQHF
CDR3 DNA: TGTGCCAGCAGCGCTCGGACGGTTCAGCCCCAGCATTTT

D gene: NA
J gene: TRBJ2-2
clone size: few
V gene: TRBV6-5
CDR3 protein: CASRYSWATGELFF
CDR3 DNA: TGTGCCAGCAGATATTCCTGGGCCACCGGGGAGCTGTTTTTT

D gene: NA
J gene: TRBJ2-6
clone size: few
V gene: TRBV25-1
CDR3 protein: CASSAPSGANVLTF
CDR3 DNA: TGTGCCAGCAGTGCCCCTTCTGGGGCCAACGTCCTGACTTTC

D gene: NA
J gene: TRBJ2-1
clone size: NA
V gene: TRBV5-1
CDR3 protein: CASSFDREQFF
CDR3 DNA: TGCGCCAGCAGCTTCGACAGGGAGCAGTTCTTC

D gene: TRBD1
J gene: TRBJ2-1
clone size: few
V gene: TRBV7-9
CDR3 protein: CASSLGRQGYNEQFF
CDR3 DNA: TGTGCTAGCAGCTTAGGACGACAGGGATACAATGAGCAGTTCTTC

D gene: NA
J gene: TRBJ1-6
clone size: NA
V gene: TRBV12-3/TRBV12-4
CDR3 protein: CASSLAQVLHF
CDR3 DNA: TGTGCCAGCAGTTTAGCGCAGGTGCTCCACTTT

D gene: NA
J gene: TRBJ1-2
clone size: few
V gene: TRBV12-3/TRBV12-4
CDR3 protein: CASGWVGGNGYTF
CDR3 DNA: TGTGCCAGCGGTTGGGTAGGCGGGAATGGCTACACCTTC

D gene: NA
J gene: TRBJ1-1
clone size: NA
V gene: TRBV30
CDR3 protein: CAWRENTEAFF
CDR3 DNA: TGTGCCTGGAGAGAAAACACTGAAGCTTTCTTT

D gene: NA
J gene: TRBJ2-7
clone size: few
V gene: TRBV21-1
CDR3 protein: CASSKGGRTDAYEQYF
CDR3 DNA: TGTGCCAGCAGCAAAGGGGGGAGGACAGACGCCTACGAGCAGTACTTC

D gene: NA
J gene: TRBJ1-5
clone size: few
V gene: TRBV5-5
CDR3 protein: CASSLRGQPYQPQHF
CDR3 DNA: TGTGCCAGCAGCTTGCGTGGACAGCCTTATCAGCCCCAGCATTTT

D gene: NA
J gene: TRBJ2-5
clone size: NA
V gene: TRBV2
CDR3 protein: CASSTYSKETQYF
CDR3 DNA: TGTGCCAGCAGTACTTACTCTAAAGAGACCCAGTACTTC

D gene: TRBD2
J gene: TRBJ2-1
clone size: NA
V gene: TRBV6-1
CDR3 protein: CASGKIAGNNEQFF
CDR3 DNA: TGTGCCAGCGGGAAGATAGCGGGGAACAATGAGCAGTTCTTC

D gene: TRBD1
J gene: TRBJ1-1
clone size: few
V gene: TRBV4-3
CDR3 protein: CASSRTPGQGGLVAFF
CDR3 DNA: TGCGCCAGCAGCCGCACCCCGGGACAGGGGGGTCTCGTAGCTTTCTTT

D gene: NA
J gene: TRBJ1-2
clone size: many
V gene: TRBV5-1
CDR3 protein: CASSSILGKSNYGYTF
CDR3 DNA: TGCGCCAGCAGCTCCATCCTTGGAAAGTCGAACTATGGCTACACCTTC

D gene: NA
J gene: TRBJ1-5
clone size: NA
V gene: TRBV27
CDR3 protein: CASSFVLGTQPQHF
CDR3 DNA: TGTGCCAGCAGTTTTGTTCTGGGAACTCAGCCCCAGCATTTT

D gene: NA
J gene: TRBJ2-1
clone size: many
V gene: TRBV20-1
CDR3 protein: CSGPPLLGSREQFF
CDR3 DNA: TGCAGTGGACCTCCGCTCCTCGGGTCCCGCGAGCAGTTCTTC

D gene: NA
J gene: TRBJ2-7
clone size: few
V gene: TRBV12-3/TRBV12-4
CDR3 protein: CASSLDLAGSYEQYF
CDR3 DNA: TGTGCCAGCAGTTTGGACCTTGCGGGGTCCTACGAGCAGTACTTC

D gene: NA
J gene: TRBJ2-1
clone size: NA
V gene: TRBV7-3
CDR3 protein: CASSFNGIYNEQFF
CDR3 DNA: TGTGCCAGCAGCTTTAACGGGATTTACAATGAGCAGTTCTTC

D gene: NA
J gene: TRBJ1-4
clone size: many
V gene: TRBV5-4
CDR3 protein: CASSSGQNNEKLFF
CDR3 DNA: TGTGCCAGCAGCTCGGGACAAAATAATGAAAAACTGTTTTTT

D gene: TRBD2
J gene: TRBJ2-5
clone size: few
V gene: TRBV20-1
CDR3 protein: CSARDRTGGTQYF
CDR3 DNA: TGCAGTGCTAGAGATAGGACGGGAGGGACCCAGTACTTC

D gene: NA
J gene: TRBJ2-3
clone size: few
V gene: TRBV3-1
CDR3 protein: CASSQGQDLYF
CDR3 DNA: TGTGCCAGCAGCCAAGGACAGGATTTGTATTTT

D gene: TRBD2
J gene: TRBJ2-1
clone size: many
V gene: TRBV20-1
CDR3 protein: CSARTSGGADEQFF
CDR3 DNA: TGCAGTGCTAGAACCAGCGGGGGGGCGGATGAGCAGTTCTTC

D gene: TRBD1
J gene: TRBJ1-1
clone size: many
V gene: TRBV7-8
CDR3 protein: CASSPFGTGGTEAFF
CDR3 DNA: TGTGCCAGCAGCCCTTTCGGGACAGGGGGAACTGAAGCTTTCTTT

D gene: NA
J gene: TRBJ2-2
clone size: NA
V gene: TRBV9
CDR3 protein: CASSVYTPGELFF
CDR3 DNA: TGTGCCAGCAGCGTGTACACGCCCGGGGAGCTGTTTTTT

D gene: NA
J gene: TRBJ2-1
clone size: NA
V gene: TRBV20-1
CDR3 protein: CSARETYSSYNEQFF
CDR3 DNA: TGCAGTGCTAGAGAAACCTATAGCTCCTACAATGAGCAGTTCTTC

D gene: NA
J gene: TRBJ1-1
clone size: few
V gene: TRBV5-1
CDR3 protein: CASRLGFTEAFF
CDR3 DNA: TGCGCCAGCCGGTTGGGATTCACTGAAGCTTTCTTT

D gene: NA
J gene: TRBJ1-2
clone size: few
V gene: TRBV3-1
CDR3 protein: CASSHEGGYTF
CDR3 DNA: TGTGCCAGCAGCCACGAAGGGGGCTACACCTTC

D gene: TRBD2
J gene: TRBJ2-7
clone size: NA
V gene: TRBV7-3
CDR3 protein: CAQRGTSDYEQYF
CDR3 DNA: TGTGCCCAAAGAGGGACTAGCGACTACGAGCAGTACTTC